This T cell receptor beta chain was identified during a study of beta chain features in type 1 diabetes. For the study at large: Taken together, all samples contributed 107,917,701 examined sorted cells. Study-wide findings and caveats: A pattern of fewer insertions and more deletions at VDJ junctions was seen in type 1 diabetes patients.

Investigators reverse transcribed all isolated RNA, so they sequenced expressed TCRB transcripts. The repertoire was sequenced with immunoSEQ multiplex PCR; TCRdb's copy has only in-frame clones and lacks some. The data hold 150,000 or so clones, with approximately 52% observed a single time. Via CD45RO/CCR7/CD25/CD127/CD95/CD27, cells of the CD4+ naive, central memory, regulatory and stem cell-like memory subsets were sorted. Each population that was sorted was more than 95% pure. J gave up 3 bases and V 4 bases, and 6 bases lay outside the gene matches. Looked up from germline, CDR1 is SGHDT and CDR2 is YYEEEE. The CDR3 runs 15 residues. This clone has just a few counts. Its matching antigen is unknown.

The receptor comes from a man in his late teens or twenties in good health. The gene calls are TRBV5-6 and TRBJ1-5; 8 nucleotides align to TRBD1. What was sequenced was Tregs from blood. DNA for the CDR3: TGTGCCAGCAGCCGGACAGGGATAATCAATCAGCCCCAGCATTTT. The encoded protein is CASSRTGIINQPQHF.